The clone carrying this T cell receptor (beta chain) is a singleton in its sample. The antigen remains unidentified. Patients who had autoimmune disease history or got systemic immunosuppression were left out. In germline, CDR1 is SGHNT, CDR2 YYREEE (reference sequence). Between the trimmed V and J ends, which lost 4 bases and 5 bases, there was a span of 18 bases. The CDR3 loop spans 15 amino acids. This entry is derived from a study of OX40 agonist ivuxolimab in advanced cancers. Study findings and constraints: In the 0.1 to 3.0 mg/kg range, CD4+ and CD8+ blood T cells had expanded clonally by week 6.

Some clones are missing from TCRdb's copy, which holds only in-frame ones; the method was immunoSEQ multiplex PCR. The sample records about 100,000 clones, about nine tenths being singletons. This receptor was identified in an adult with an advanced solid tumor such as melanoma, head and neck, liver or kidney cancer. This specimen consisted of CD4+ or CD8+ T cells sorted from blood, obtained in a trial of the OX40 agonist ivuxolimab. The chain is built from TRBV5-4 and TRBJ2-5, with TRBD1 as a possible D gene (5 bases). The CDR3 sequence is CASSGYQGNDETQYF. In DNA form, the CDR3 reads TGTGCCAGCAGCGGATACCAGGGTAATGACGAGACCCAGTACTTC. The full variable domain, its missing parts supplied by reference TRBV5-4 and TRBJ2-5, is ETGVTQSPTHLIKTRGQQVTLRCSSQSGHNTVSWYQQALGQGPQFIFQYYREEENGRGNFPPRFSGLQFPNYSSELNVNALELDDSALYLCASSGYQGNDETQYFGPGTRLLVL.